One T cell receptor (beta chain) is described in this entry. These data are taken from a study of T-cell memory formation after mild COVID-19. TCRdb reanalysed the 5' RACE reads using MiXCR and keeps one entry per CDR3 protein. The sample consists of roughly 410,000 distinct CDR3 sequences, approximately 24% of them appearing once. Sequenced input: PBMCs or a T cell subset sorted from them (not recorded which). This receptor was identified in an adult woman who had mild COVID-19 (a few samples of this study predate the infection). Cell type and time point are not known.

In DNA form, the CDR3 reads TGTGCCAGCAGCGCAAGTTTAGATCAGCCCCAGCATTTT. Encoded protein: CASSASLDQPQHF. The chain uses TRBV9 and TRBJ1-5, with D unresolved. CDR1 is SGDLS and CDR2 is YYNGEE in the germline V gene. The CDR3 runs 13 residues. V was clipped by 3 bases and J by 5 bases, with 9 bases between them. The variable domain in full, with the rest retrieved from reference TRBV9 and TRBJ1-5, is DSGVTQTPKHLITATGQRVTLRCSPRSGDLSVYWYQQSLDQGLQFLIQYYNGEERAKGNILERFSAQQFPDLHSELNLSSLELGDSALYFCASSASLDQPQHFGDGTRLSIL.